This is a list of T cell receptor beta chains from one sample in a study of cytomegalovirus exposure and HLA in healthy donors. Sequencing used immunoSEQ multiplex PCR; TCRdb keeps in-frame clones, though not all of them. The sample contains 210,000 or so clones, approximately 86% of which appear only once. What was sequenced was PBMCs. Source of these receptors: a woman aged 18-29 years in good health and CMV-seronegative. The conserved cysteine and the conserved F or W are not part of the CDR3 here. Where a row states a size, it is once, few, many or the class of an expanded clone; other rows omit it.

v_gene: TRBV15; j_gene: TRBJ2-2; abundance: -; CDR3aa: ATSTRQDSSNTGELF
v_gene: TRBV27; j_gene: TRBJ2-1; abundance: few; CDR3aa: ASSTGLAGAGEQF
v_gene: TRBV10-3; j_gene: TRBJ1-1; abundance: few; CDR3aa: AISESVWRDPNTEAF
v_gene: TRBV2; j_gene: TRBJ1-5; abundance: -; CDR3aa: ASSETGNSNQPQH
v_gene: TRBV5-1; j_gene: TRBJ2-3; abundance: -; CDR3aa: ASSGNRQAADTQY
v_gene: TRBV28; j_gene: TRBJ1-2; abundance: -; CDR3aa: ASRLNSDEGYGYT
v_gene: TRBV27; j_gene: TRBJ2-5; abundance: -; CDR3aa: ASRRSSERETQY
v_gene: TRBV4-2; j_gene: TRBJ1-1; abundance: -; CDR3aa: ASSQDGGPDTEAF
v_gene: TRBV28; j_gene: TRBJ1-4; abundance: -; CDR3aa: ASSSWGGPPGGNEKLF
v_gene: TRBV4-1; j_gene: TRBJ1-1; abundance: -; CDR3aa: ASSQEPTEAF
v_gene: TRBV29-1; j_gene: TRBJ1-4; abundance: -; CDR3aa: SVRTGEKLF
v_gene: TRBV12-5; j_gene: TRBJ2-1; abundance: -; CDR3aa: ASGADRGDEQF
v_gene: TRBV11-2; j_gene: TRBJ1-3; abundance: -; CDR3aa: ASSWAYKVAMGNTIY
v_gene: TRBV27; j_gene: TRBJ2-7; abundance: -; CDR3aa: ASSLSVDSHYEQY
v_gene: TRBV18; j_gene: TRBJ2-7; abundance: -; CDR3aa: ASSPDSLYEQY
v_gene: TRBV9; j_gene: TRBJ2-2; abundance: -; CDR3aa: ASSVSGRNTGELF
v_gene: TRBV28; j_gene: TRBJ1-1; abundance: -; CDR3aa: ASTPAREVTEAF
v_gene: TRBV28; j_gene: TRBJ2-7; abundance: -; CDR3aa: ASSLTVGYEQY
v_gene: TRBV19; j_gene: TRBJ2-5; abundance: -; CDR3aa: ASSIESSGRAFRVVTQY
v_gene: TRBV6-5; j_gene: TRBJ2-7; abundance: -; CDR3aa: ASSGGRTVEQY
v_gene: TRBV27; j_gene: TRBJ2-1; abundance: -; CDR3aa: ASSPGGLPRHNEQF
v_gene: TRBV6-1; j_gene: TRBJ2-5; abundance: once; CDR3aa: ASSELLGVRGNQETQY